The text below deals with one T cell receptor (beta chain). The table came from immunoSEQ multiplex PCR; TCRdb's copy has only in-frame clones and leaves some out. The sample records tens of thousands of clones, roughly 90% being singletons. This record belongs to a study of PD-L1 blockade in urothelial cancer. V was shortened by 3 bases and J by 9 bases, with 14 bases between the two germline ends. The CDR3 has 13 residues. CDR1 is KGHSH and CDR2 is LQKENI in the germline V gene. Time point denoted: peripheral blood 6 weeks after treatment start. The chain employs TRBV18 and TRBJ1-1, with TRBD1 as a possible D gene (5 bases). This TCR was sampled from a man aged 55 to 70 with urothelial cancer. This specimen consisted of PBMCs, obtained around atezolizumab (anti-PD-L1) treatment. CDR3 DNA: TGTGCCAGCTCACCCAGCGGGGGAGAAAAAGCTTTCTTT. Translating it yields CASSPSGGEKAFF.